This TCR beta chain was obtained from a study of tumor and adjacent non-tumor tissue in lung cancer. Notes on this clonotype: Compared with germline, one end of the junction differs, possibly owing to a read error.

CDR3 length equals 13 residues. Per the germline V gene, CDR1 is SNHLY and CDR2 is FYNNEI. A modified ARM-PCR protocol with three rounds of nested PCR amplified TCRbeta. TCRdb reprocessed the multiplex PCR reads via MiXCR and lists one record per CDR3 protein. The sample lists 35,000 to 55,000 distinct CDR3 sequences, roughly two thirds seen once, with roughly 19% in the top ten. No cell sorting was done before RNA was extracted from the tissue. This non-tumor lung sample came from over 3 cm beyond the tumor edge. V gene TRBV2 combines with J gene TRBJ1-4; the match to TRBD1 covers 10 bases. Source material: distant non-tumor lung tissue. The origin of this receptor is a woman aged 40 to 55 with non-small cell lung cancer. This chain's CDR3 is CTSRTGGNEKLFF. DNA of the CDR3: TGTACCAGCAGGACAGGGGGAAACGAAAAACTGTTTTTT.